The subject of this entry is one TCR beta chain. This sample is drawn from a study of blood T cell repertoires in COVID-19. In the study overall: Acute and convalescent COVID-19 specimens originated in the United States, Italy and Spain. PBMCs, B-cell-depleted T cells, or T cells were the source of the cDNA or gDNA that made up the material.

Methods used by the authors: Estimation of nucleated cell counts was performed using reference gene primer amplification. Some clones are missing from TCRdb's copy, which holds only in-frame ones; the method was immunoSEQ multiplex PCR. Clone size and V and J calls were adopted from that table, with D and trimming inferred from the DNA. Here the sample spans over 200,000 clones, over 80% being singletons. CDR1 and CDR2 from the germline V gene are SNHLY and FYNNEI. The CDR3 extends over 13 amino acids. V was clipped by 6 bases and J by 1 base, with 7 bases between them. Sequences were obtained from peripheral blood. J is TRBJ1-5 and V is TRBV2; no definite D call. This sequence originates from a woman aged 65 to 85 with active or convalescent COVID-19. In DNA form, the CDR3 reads TGTGCCAGCAGGGTTGGCAGCAATCAGCCCCAGCATTTT. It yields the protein CASRVGSNQPQHF.